The entry below describes one T cell receptor (beta chain). Its antigen is unknown. V was trimmed by 1 base and J by 8 bases, leaving 13 bases between them. Germline CDR1 SGHDT, CDR2 YYEEEE. CDR3 size: 14 residues. This sample stems from a study of T cell responses to AZD1222 COVID-19 vaccine. TCRdb keeps only in-frame clones here, not all; method: immunoSEQ multiplex PCR. The sample lists 110,000 or so clones, around 88% occurring once. Notes on the study in general: Nearly half of unique spike-specific TCRs reportedly avoided B.1.351 and B.1.1.7 mutated regions. Only six or seven AZD1222 recipients were seropositive at baseline.

The sample was peripheral blood, taken 28 days after the second AZD1222 dose. The source of this sequence is an adult who received the AZD1222 COVID-19 vaccine. This sequence joins TRBV5-6 and TRBJ1-5; TRBD1 might be the D (5 bases). In DNA form, the CDR3 reads TGTGCCAGCAGCTTGTACGGGGGAATGGAGCCCCAGCATTTT. Residues: CASSLYGGMEPQHF.